These 8 T cell receptor beta chains were sequenced from one sample in a study of graft-versus-host responses after intestinal transplantation. Assay: immunoSEQ multiplex PCR; the TCRdb copy retains only in-frame clones and omits some. The profile shows over 85,000 clones, 85% to 95% of them singletons. What these receptors recognize is not known. The sample was unstimulated CD8+ T cells sorted from spleen or lymph node cells, taken before intestinal transplant. The source is a human donor who received an intestinal transplant.

This sequence joins TRBV6-5 and TRBJ1-2; 11 nucleotides align to TRBD1. V shed 4 bases and J 7 bases; nucleotides not matched to a gene: 8. The CDR3 is made up of 15 amino acids. Germline values: CDR1 MNHEY, CDR2 SVGAGI. CDR3 in amino acids: CASSLNSGTGGGYTF. CDR3 coding DNA: TGTGCCAGCAGTTTAAACTCCGGGACAGGGGGTGGCTACACCTTC.

This chain connects TRBV12-1 to TRBJ2-1; the table names TRBD2, a call not compared with the DNA. TRBV12-1 is flagged as a pseudogene. The CDR3 spans 15 residues. CDR3 region: CASSFVAGRDNEQFF. The CDR3, as DNA: TGTGCCAGCAGCTTTGTGGCGGGACGGGACAATGAGCAGTTCTTC.

The chain carries TRBV29-1 and TRBJ1-2; no reliable D call. Trimming removed 7 bases at V and 3 bases at J, with 12 bases between. Germline CDR1 SQVTM, CDR2 ANQGSEA. This CDR3 has 12 amino acids. The CDR3 loop reads CSAPLDDYGYTF. The CDR3 DNA reads TGCAGCGCCCCTCTAGATGACTATGGCTACACCTTC.

This chain connects TRBV4-2 to TRBJ2-7; 11 bases are shared with TRBD2. The germline CDR1 and CDR2 sequences are LGHNA and YNFKEQ. CDR3 size: 17 residues. J gave up 3 bases and V 0 bases, and 7 bases lay outside the gene matches. The CDR3 nucleotides are TGTGCCAGCAGCCAAGATTTAGAACTAGCGGGAGTCTACGAGCAGTACTTC. It yields the protein CASSQDLELAGVYEQYF.

This chain joins TRBV5-8 and TRBJ2-1, with 9 bases fitting TRBD2. This CDR3 comprises 15 residues. CDR1 and CDR2 from the germline V gene are SGHTS and YDEGEE. The ends lost 4 bases at V and 5 bases at J; junction bases unmatched: 7. CDR3 sequence: CASSRTSVTNNEQFF. For the CDR3, the DNA is TGTGCCAGCAGCCGGACTAGCGTGACGAACAATGAGCAGTTCTTC.

The V call is TRBV27, the J call TRBJ1-3; no reliable D call. Trimming removed 0 bases from V and 1 base from J, with 10 bases in between. The CDR3 has 16 amino acids. Germline values: CDR1 MNHEY, CDR2 SMNVEV (reference sequence). The CDR3 sequence is CASSLSGGMSGNTIYF. In DNA form, the CDR3 reads TGTGCCAGCAGTTTATCTGGAGGGATGTCTGGAAACACCATATATTTT.

The chain employs TRBV6-5 and TRBJ1-2, with 9 bases lining up with TRBD1. The V gene's germline CDR1 is MNHEY and CDR2 SVGAGI. Trimming at V came to 5 bases and at J to 5 bases, leaving 9 bases not matched to a gene. The CDR3 consists of 15 residues. The CDR3 reads CASSLTSGTGYGYTF. In DNA form, the CDR3 reads TGTGCCAGCAGTCTGACATCCGGGACAGGGTATGGCTACACCTTC.

This clone was observed a single time. The chain employs TRBV7-9 and TRBJ1-3; D gene uncertain. Germline-derived CDR1 and CDR2 are SEHNR and FQNEAQ (reference sequence). The germline V and J ends were trimmed by 5 bases and 3 bases, with 11 bases remaining between them. The CDR3 is made up of 14 amino acids. In DNA, the CDR3 is TGTGCCAGCAGCACGCTGTACAGTGGAAACACCATATATTTT. This gives the protein CASSTLYSGNTIYF.